This T cell receptor (beta chain) was identified during a study of T-cell reconstitution after alpha-beta-depleted transplantation in children (TCRdb year 2016). Background on the whole study: Using TCR repertoire profiling, the study quantitatively followed how T-cell immune reconstitution unfolded in children after TCRalphabeta/CD19-depleted allogeneic hematopoietic cell transplantation.

The treatment or condition label here, explained by the study, means: allogeneic hematopoietic cell transplantation with graft depleted of TCRalphabeta T cells and CD19 B cells. TCRalphabeta/CD19-depleted allogeneic hematopoietic cell grafts were given to the transplant recipients, all of whom were children. The full study reports these points: The high TCRbeta diversity at day 60 in some patients was ascribed to recipient T cells and intrathymic progenitors that had survived conditioning. Hyperexpanded clone frequencies declined over subsequent months; after one year, T-cell counts and TCRbeta diversity were mostly attributed to newly produced T cells. About two months after transplant, the apparently early recovery of alphabetaT-cell counts reportedly depended on just several hundred clones that had expanded rapidly and came from non-depleted graft cells.

This clonotype was detected ten times or more. No cognate antigen has been identified for it. No much larger clone exists at a distance of one base, and base qualities are not known. Libraries were built with PCR. Sequencing used an Illumina HiSeq 2500. TCR library preparation used molecular barcoding, with unique molecular identifiers applied to normalize quantification of the TCRbeta repertoire. TCRdb reprocessed the public reads (quality trimming at Q25 with fastp, clone calling with MiXCR) and kept in-frame beta chains. Rows with one shared CDR3 protein collapse into an entry with the most common genes and DNA. This sample is represented by 210,000 or so distinct CDR3 sequences; about a tenth of them were singletons. Together, the top ten hold 28% of the sample. V is cut by 0 bases and J by 6 bases, and the space between the germline ends is 16 bases. The CDR3 holds 16 amino acids from the cysteine to the phenylalanine. Just CDR3 DNA is preserved here, 48 bases in frame from base 1. Taken from the germline V gene, the CDR1 and CDR2 loops are SGHRS and YFSETQ.

Recombination linked TRBV5-1 to TRBJ2-4, with the D gene tentatively TRBD1 or TRBD2, based on 6 matching bases in each. The source was PBMCs, collected before TCRalphabeta/CD19-depleted stem cell transplant. This TCR was sampled from a child under two years old with acute myeloid leukemia, due to receive a stem cell transplant. The CDR3 is CASSLAMGTGANIQYF. The nucleotide sequence is TGCGCCAGCAGCTTGGCCATGGGGACGGGGGCAAACATTCAGTACTTC.